The text below deals with one T cell receptor (beta chain). Sequencing used immunoSEQ multiplex PCR; TCRdb keeps in-frame clones, though not all of them. This table holds about 240,000 clones, about 85% found once. These data are taken from a study of blood T cell repertoires in COVID-19. Study-level background: Nucleic acid was either cDNA or gDNA, and it came from T cells, B-cell-depleted T cells, or PBMCs.

Germline-derived CDR1 and CDR2 are SGDLS and YYNGEE. The CDR3 spans 19 residues. V lost 0 bases to trimming and J lost 0 bases; unmatched junction nucleotides: 10. This receptor was identified in a man younger than 40 who had recovered from COVID-19. V and J are TRBV9 and TRBJ2-1, with TRBD2 identical over 9 bases. The sequencing sample was made of peripheral blood. The CDR3 DNA follows: TGTGCCAGCAGCGTAGGTGCGGTTTGGCGGGGGGGCTCCTACAATGAGCAGTTCTTC. Its protein product is CASSVGAVWRGGSYNEQFF.